A single sample gave rise to the 24 T cell receptor beta chains below, sequenced in a study of cytomegalovirus exposure and HLA in healthy donors. Primers: 60 Vbeta forward and 13 Jbeta reverse. Sequenced by immunoSEQ multiplex PCR; TCRdb stores in-frame clones only, minus some. The sample consists of around 110,000 clones, over 75% of them appearing once. The material sequenced was PBMCs. The receptors shown here come from a man aged 25 to 45 in good health and CMV-seronegative.

This chain uses TRBV25-1 with TRBJ2-3; 7 bases are shared with TRBD2. The trim removed 6 bases at V and 2 bases at J, leaving 2 bases unmatched. Germline CDR1 is MGHDK and CDR2 is SYGVNS. The CDR3 spans 13 residues. In DNA form, the CDR3 reads TGTGCCAGCAGACGGGAGGCCACAGATACGCAGTATTTT. Residues: CASRREATDTQYF.

CDR3 DNA sequence: TGTGCCAGCAGCCGGACCGGAGCGGGAGGGCCCGGGAATGAGCAGTTCTTC. Translated: CASSRTGAGGPGNEQFF. The rearrangement joins TRBV5-6 to TRBJ2-1, with 10 positions matching TRBD2. Germline CDR1 SGHDT, CDR2 YYEEEE. The CDR3 has 17 residues. The V segment lost 4 bases and the J segment 7 bases; nucleotides outside the gene matches: 14.

The V and J genes are TRBV5-4 and TRBJ2-7, with TRBD1 identical over 8 bases. CDR3 length: 17 amino acids. V lost 4 bases, J lost 0 bases, and 12 bases stayed unmatched. The germline gives CDR1 SGHNT, CDR2 YYREEE (reference sequence). In DNA form, the CDR3 reads TGTGCCAGCAGCCCGGACTTAGGACAGGGTAACTCCTACGAGCAGTACTTC. Protein product: CASSPDLGQGNSYEQYF.

The chain couples TRBV28 to TRBJ1-1; perhaps TRBD1 as D (5 bases). CDR1 and CDR2 (germline): MDHEN, SYDVKM. This CDR3 has 12 amino acids. Trimming removed 6 bases at V and 10 bases at J, with 15 bases between. CDR3 residues: CASRGERWRAFF. CDR3 bases: TGTGCCAGCAGAGGGGAAAGGTGGAGAGCTTTCTTT.

The chain is built from TRBV5-5 and TRBJ2-7; no reliable D call. Trimming removed 2 bases from V and 6 bases from J, with 9 bases in between. CDR1 is SGHKS, CDR2 YYEKEE, per germline (reference sequence). The CDR3 length is 12 residues. The CDR3 here is CASSFDFSEQYF. Here the CDR3 DNA reads TGTGCCAGCAGCTTTGACTTCTCCGAGCAGTACTTC. Variable domain in full (rest from reference TRBV5-5 and TRBJ2-7): DAGVTQSPTHLIKTRGQQVTLRCSPISGHKSVSWYQQVLGQGPQFIFQYYEKEERGRGNFPDRFSARQFPNYSSELNVNALLLGDSALYLCASSFDFSEQYFGPGTRLTVT.

V and J are TRBV29-1 and TRBJ2-1; TRBD2 matches 10 bases. CDR3 size: 15 residues. The trim removed 5 bases at V and 7 bases at J, leaving 11 bases unmatched. Germline lookup yields CDR1 SQVTM and CDR2 ANQGSEA. The CDR3, as DNA: TGCAGCGTTTTTCTAGCGGGAGCTAATGGGAATGAGCAGTTCTTC. It specifies CSVFLAGANGNEQFF.

This sequence joins TRBV4-1 and TRBJ1-1; no clear D gene. This CDR3 has 14 amino acids. Germline V CDR1 and CDR2: MGHRA, YSYEKL. V lost 1 base, J lost 6 bases, and 12 bases lay in between. The CDR3 region is CASSQGRGSPEAFF. In nucleotides, the CDR3 is TGCGCCAGCAGCCAAGGCCGGGGTAGTCCTGAAGCTTTCTTT.

This clone was detected a few times. This chain uses TRBV6-1 with TRBJ2-5; D remains ambiguous. The CDR3 contains 12 residues. Germline values: CDR1 MNHNS, CDR2 SASEGT. With 5 bases removed from V and 5 bases from J, the gap between germline ends came to 9 bases. The DNA for the CDR3 is TGTGCCAGCAGTTTAACCGGGGAGACCCAGTACTTC. Its protein is CASSLTGETQYF.

This clone was detected only once. The rearrangement links TRBV30 to TRBJ1-6; possibly TRBD1 for D (5 bases). This CDR3 is 18 amino acids long. V lost 7 bases and J 7 bases, leaving 29 bases between the germline ends. Germline-derived CDR1 and CDR2 are GTSNPN and SVGIG (reference sequence). The CDR3 sequence: CAFATGTLTWPFNSPLHF. The CDR3 nucleotides read TGTGCCTTCGCGACCGGGACTCTGACCTGGCCTTTCAATTCACCCCTCCACTTT.

This chain links TRBV6-1 with TRBJ2-7; D is uncertain. Germline CDR1 reads MNHNS; CDR2 reads SASEGT. V lost 2 bases, J lost 3 bases, and 17 bases lay in between. The CDR3 sequence is 16 residues long. The DNA for the CDR3 is TGTGCCAGCAGTGAAAATGTAGGAGCCAGCCTCTACGAGCAGTACTTC. As protein: CASSENVGASLYEQYF.

V and J are TRBV6-5 and TRBJ2-5; perhaps TRBD2 as D (6 bases). CDR1 and CDR2 from the germline V gene are MNHEY and SVGAGI. The CDR3 has 14 residues. Trimming cost V 2 bases and J 1 base, with 8 bases left between them. This CDR3 is CASSYRLGQETQYF. The CDR3 nucleotides are TGTGCCAGCAGTTACCGACTAGGCCAAGAGACCCAGTACTTC.

V and J are TRBV6-1 and TRBJ2-7, with TRBD1 matching 10 bases. This CDR3 has 14 residues. Germline trimming cut 9 bases from V and 2 bases from J; bases unmatched to any gene: 7. Germline assignment: CDR1 MNHNS and CDR2 SASEGT. The CDR3 here is CASHPGTGAYEQYF. CDR3 in DNA: TGTGCCAGTCATCCCGGGACAGGGGCCTACGAGCAGTACTTC.

This clone was counted a few times. This rearrangement joins TRBV11-1 to TRBJ2-7; 12 bases are shared with TRBD1. This CDR3 region has 15 residues. The germline gives CDR1 SGHAT, CDR2 FQDESV (reference sequence). Trimming took 6 bases from V and 5 from J; bases not matched to a gene: 8. The CDR3 protein is CASSLGTGGLHEQYF. The CDR3 coding sequence is TGTGCCAGCAGTCTCGGGACAGGGGGCTTACACGAGCAGTACTTC.

The chain links TRBV5-1 to TRBJ1-1, with D unresolved. V was pared by 2 bases and J by 0 bases, with 11 bases between. Per germline, CDR1 SGHRS and CDR2 YFSETQ. The CDR3 totals 15 residues. The CDR3 is CASSLHGGMNTEAFF. CDR3 coding DNA: TGCGCCAGCAGCTTACATGGCGGCATGAACACTGAAGCTTTCTTT.

DNA of the CDR3: TGTGCCAGCAGCTTAGTTAGCGGGGGGGATTACAATGAGCAGTTCTTC. Protein product: CASSLVSGGDYNEQFF. The chain combines TRBV11-2 with TRBJ2-1; 11 nucleotides align to TRBD2. Trimming took 1 base from V and 4 from J; bases not matched to a gene: 3. The CDR3 consists of 16 residues. The V gene's germline CDR1 is SGHAT and CDR2 FQNNGV.

The chain recombines TRBV6-5 with TRBJ2-7; 10 nucleotides match TRBD2. The CDR3 has 13 amino acids. Germline CDR1 and CDR2: MNHEY and SVGAGI. V was clipped by 5 bases and J by 4 bases; unmatched bases: 2. The CDR3, as DNA: TGTGCCAGCAGTCTAGCGGGGGTATACGAGCAGTACTTC. Translating gives CASSLAGVYEQYF.

CDR3 sequence: CASSLPGLAGQETQYF. The CDR3 bases are TGCGCCAGCAGTCTACCGGGACTAGCGGGCCAAGAGACCCAGTACTTC. This chain connects TRBV23-1 to TRBJ2-5; 12 bases line up with TRBD2. TRBV23-1 is an open reading frame, and its role is uncertain. This CDR3 has 16 amino acids. V gave up 4 bases and J gave up 1 base; unmatched junction bases: 4.

This rearrangement joins TRBV2 to TRBJ1-2; 8 nucleotides agree with TRBD1. V shed 2 bases, J shed 4 bases, and the junction held 3 bases outside the gene matches. The CDR3 has 14 residues. Germline V lookup: CDR1 SNHLY, CDR2 FYNNEI. CDR3 sequence (DNA): TGTGCCAGCAGTGAACTGGGACAGGTCTATGGCTACACCTTC. It translates to CASSELGQVYGYTF.

V is TRBV19 and J is TRBJ2-7, with D perhaps matching TRBD1 (6 bases). Germline values: CDR1 LNHDA, CDR2 SQIVND (reference sequence). This CDR3 is built from 13 residues. V lost 3 bases and J 2 bases, leaving 8 bases between the germline ends. The CDR3, as DNA: TGTGCCAGTAGTATGTCAGGGGCCTACGAGCAGTACTTC. Translated: CASSMSGAYEQYF.

The chain joins TRBV27 to TRBJ1-5; 9 bases agree with TRBD1. CDR3 length: 14 amino acids. Per the germline V gene, CDR1 is MNHEY and CDR2 is SMNVEV (reference sequence). After removal of 2 bases from V and 4 bases from J, the junction contained 0 bases not matched to a gene. Here the CDR3 DNA reads TGTGCCAGCAGTTTAGGGACAGGGAATCAGCCCCAGCATTTT. Translation gives CASSLGTGNQPQHF.

This rearrangement joins TRBV6-1 to TRBJ1-2; weak D call: TRBD1 (6 bases). V lost 8 bases to trimming and J lost 4 bases, with 20 bases between them. The CDR3 sequence is 15 residues long. The V gene's germline CDR1 is MNHNS and CDR2 SASEGT. CDR3 in amino acids: CASGDPQQGLYGYTF. The DNA of the CDR3 is TGTGCCAGCGGCGACCCTCAACAGGGCCTCTATGGCTACACCTTC.

This chain joins TRBV7-2 and TRBJ2-7; D gene unclear. V gave up 4 bases and J gave up 2 bases, with 12 bases separating them. This CDR3 has 14 residues. The germline CDR1 and CDR2 sequences are SGHTA and FQGNSA. The CDR3 bases are TGTGCCAGCAGCTCAGATCAGTCCCCCTACGAGCAGTACTTC. As protein: CASSSDQSPYEQYF.

The rearrangement uses TRBV7-9 and TRBJ2-2; D might be TRBD1 (6 bases). Trimming took 5 bases from V and 8 from J, leaving 21 bases between them. This CDR3 contains 16 residues. CDR1 SEHNR and CDR2 FQNEAQ come from the germline V gene (reference sequence). CDR3 coding DNA: TGTGCCAGCAGCGCAGGGGACACTCCTCCGAGGGGGGAGCTGTTTTTT. Protein sequence: CASSAGDTPPRGELFF.

There are a few counts of this clone. V gene TRBV28 combines with J gene TRBJ1-4, with D possibly matching TRBD1 (6 bases). The germline V gene encodes CDR1 MDHEN and CDR2 SYDVKM. V was pared by 4 bases and J by 4 bases, with 13 bases between. The CDR3 contains 15 residues. The CDR3 region is CASSSTGPINEKLFF. The CDR3 region has the DNA TGTGCCAGCAGTTCCACAGGGCCCATTAATGAAAAACTGTTTTTT.